This TCR beta chain comes out of a study of memory CD4+ T cells and cytomegalovirus serostatus. Study as a whole: This sample comes from healthy Belgian adults, fewer than 10 CMV seropositive, about 23 seronegative. Whole-study findings and limits: CMV serostatus prediction reached median AUC approximately 0.96, or 0.89 with US-trained model. CD4+ memory repertoires contained about two fifths of the roughly 160 reported CMV TCRbeta sequences.

Sequencing used immunoSEQ multiplex PCR; TCRdb keeps in-frame clones, though not all of them. The table lists some 58,000 clones, around 77% of them singletons. The sort gate was single viable CD3+CD4+CD8-CD45RO+ cells for memory CD4+ T cells. Germline V lookup: CDR1 LNHNV, CDR2 YYDKDF (reference sequence). The CDR3 is 14 amino acids. V shed 5 bases and J shed 0 bases, with 9 bases lying between them. Turning to this clone: What it binds is not known.

The rearrangement links TRBV15 to TRBJ2-3; a possible D gene is TRBD2 (6 bases). Input material: memory CD4+ T cells from blood. The source is an adult in good health and CMV-seronegative. CDR3 DNA sequence: TGTGCCACCAGCGTAAGCGGGAGCACAGATACGCAGTATTTT. Protein: CATSVSGSTDTQYF.